Listed below are T cell receptor beta chains from one sample, sequenced in a study of T cell repertoires in cytomegalovirus infection. TCRdb called the reads again in MiXCR, with one record for every CDR3 protein. The sample carries 200,000 to 250,000 distinct CDR3 sequences, about 23% recorded once. The specimen sequenced was CD8+ T cells from PBMCs. The origin of the receptors is a human donor in good health (CMV status not recorded). Some clones in this sample may be carry-over from other donors' samples. Each CDR3 is given with its conserved first and last residue. D genes are given only for firm matches. Not all rows give a size; the values are once, few, many and, for expanded clones, a class.

- TRBJ2-2 - TRBV12-3/TRBV12-4 CASSLSQDNTGELFF TGTGCCAGCAGTTTGAGTCAGGACAACACCGGGGAGCTGTTTTTT
- TRBJ2-1 - TRBV12-3/TRBV12-4 CASSFVSPNEQFF TGTGCCAGCAGTTTTGTCAGCCCCAATGAGCAGTTCTTC
- TRBJ2-7 few TRBV19 CASSMGGYEQYF TGTGCCAGTAGTATGGGAGGCTACGAGCAGTACTTC
- TRBJ1-2 - TRBV14 CTSSQDLGHYYGYTF TGTACCAGCAGCCAAGACCTGGGACACTACTATGGCTACACCTTC
TRBD2 TRBJ2-3 - TRBV11-2 CASSLGEAGLAATDTQYF TGTGCCAGCAGCTTAGGGGAAGCGGGACTAGCGGCCACAGATACGCAGTATTTT
TRBD1 TRBJ2-5 - TRBV20-1 CSARDPGGDEETQYF TGCAGTGCTAGAGACCCAGGGGGAGATGAAGAGACCCAGTACTTC
- TRBJ2-7 many TRBV7-9 CASRPEGTYEQYF TGTGCCAGCCGCCCGGAGGGGACCTACGAGCAGTACTTC
- TRBJ2-7 - TRBV2 CASSEVVSAFLEQYF TGTGCCAGCAGTGAAGTGGTGAGCGCCTTCCTCGAGCAGTACTTC
- TRBJ2-1 - TRBV20-1 CSARDLVGARQEQFF TGCAGTGCTAGAGATTTAGTGGGGGCCCGTCAAGAGCAGTTCTTC
TRBD1 TRBJ1-3 few TRBV7-2 CASQGTGTSGNTIYF TGTGCCAGCCAAGGGACAGGGACCTCTGGAAACACCATATATTTT
- TRBJ1-3 - TRBV20-1 CSARPSGDTIYF TGCAGTGCGCGGCCCTCCGGGGACACCATATATTTT
- TRBJ2-2 - TRBV12-3/TRBV12-4 CASSAGSSTGELFF TGTGCCAGCAGTGCAGGGTCATCCACCGGGGAGCTGTTTTTT
TRBD1 TRBJ1-1 - TRBV29-1 CSVVGRGRRTEAFF TGCAGCGTTGTCGGCAGGGGGAGAAGAACTGAAGCTTTCTTT
- TRBJ2-4 many TRBV28 CASSYNGGSNIQYF TGTGCCAGCAGTTATAACGGGGGATCTAACATTCAGTACTTC
- TRBJ2-3 - TRBV5-6 CASSLWRGEDDTQYF TGTGCCAGCAGCTTGTGGAGGGGGGAGGATGATACGCAGTATTTT
TRBD1 TRBJ2-2 few TRBV5-5 CASSSPGTGDPTGELFF TGTGCCAGCAGCTCCCCCGGGACAGGGGACCCCACCGGGGAGCTGTTTTTT
- TRBJ1-5 few TRBV28 CASSLTPEGHQPQHF TGTGCCAGCAGTTTGACCCCAGAGGGGCATCAGCCCCAGCATTTT
- TRBJ1-5 - TRBV28 CASRDDQPQHF TGTGCCAGCAGAGATGATCAGCCCCAGCATTTT
- TRBJ1-5 - TRBV2 CASSEAGQNQPQHF TGTGCCAGCAGTGAGGCCGGACAGAATCAGCCCCAGCATTTT
TRBD2 TRBJ2-1 - TRBV10-3 CATSGGYEQFF TGTGCCACTTCGGGGGGGTATGAGCAGTTCTTC
- TRBJ1-4 many TRBV12-3/TRBV12-4 CASSRETERNEKLFF TGTGCCAGCAGCCGAGAGACCGAACGTAATGAAAAACTGTTTTTT
- TRBJ2-5 - TRBV14 CASSQHPADQYF TGTGCCAGCAGCCAGCATCCGGCGGATCAGTACTTC
TRBD1 TRBJ1-2 few TRBV19 CASSMGTGNYGYTF TGTGCCAGTAGTATGGGGACAGGAAACTATGGCTACACCTTC
- TRBJ2-4 - TRBV12-3/TRBV12-4 CASSPSWGAKNIQYF TGTGCCAGCAGCCCGTCCTGGGGAGCCAAAAACATTCAGTACTTC
- TRBJ1-3 few TRBV19 CASRPEDGLRGNTIYF TGTGCCAGTAGACCGGAGGACGGACTCCGAGGGAACACCATATATTTT
- TRBJ2-3 few TRBV7-9 CASSLRSFGTDTQYF TGTGCCAGCAGCTTAAGGTCCTTCGGCACAGATACGCAGTATTTT
- TRBJ2-1 many TRBV28 CASSSPTLRPYNEQFF TGTGCCAGCAGTTCTCCCACCCTTCGGCCTTACAATGAGCAGTTCTTC